Below, 19 T cell receptor beta chains from the same sample are listed, as sequenced in a study of blood T cells in healthy people across ages. It was with a sample-barcoded 5' primer and a J-beta primer mix that a second PCR of roughly 6 to 11 cycles was run. In TCRdb, the 5' RACE reads were re-called with MiXCR into one record per CDR3 protein. This sample has over 1.5 million distinct CDR3 sequences, with about 50% found just once. The sample was blood. These receptors all come from a middle-aged woman in good health.

The chain couples TRBV2 to TRBJ2-5; 10 bases are a match to TRBD2. After removal of 7 bases from V and 4 bases from J, the junction contained 9 bases not matched to a gene. Germline loops: CDR1 SNHLY, CDR2 FYNNEI. The CDR3 has 15 residues. In nucleotides, the CDR3 is TGTGCCAGCAAGAGCGGGGGGGCCTTGTTAGAGACCCAGTACTTC. Translation gives CASKSGGALLETQYF.

The chain joins TRBV6-2 or TRBV6-3 to TRBJ2-1, with D perhaps given as TRBD1 or TRBD2 (5 bases each). CDR1 MNHEY and CDR2 SVGEGT come from the germline V gene. This CDR3 has 15 amino acids. V lost 2 bases and J lost 0, with 8 bases in between. CDR3 sequence: CASSYPGSSYNEQFF. CDR3 in DNA: TGTGCCAGCAGTTACCCAGGGAGCTCCTACAATGAGCAGTTCTTC.

This chain connects TRBV25-1 to TRBJ1-2; possibly TRBD1 for D (5 bases). CDR3 size: 14 residues. Germline values: CDR1 MGHDK, CDR2 SYGVNS. Trimming pared 5 bases from V and 6 bases from J, leaving 16 bases between. The CDR3 sequence: CASSNTGRENGYTF. In nucleotides, the CDR3 is TGTGCCAGCAGTAATACGGGGCGAGAAAATGGCTACACCTTC.

The table lists this clonotype with a few counts. This chain links TRBV27 with TRBJ2-5, with a weak D call TRBD1 (6 bases). Near its end, the DNA agrees better with TRBJ2-7, so the J call may be wrong. From germline, CDR1 is MNHEY and CDR2 SMNVEV (reference sequence). There are 14 residues in the CDR3. CDR3 loop: CASSSTGTRFEQYF. Written as DNA, the CDR3 is TGTGCCAGCAGTTCAACCGGGACACGGTTCGAGCAGTACTTC.

The chain recombines TRBV5-1 with TRBJ2-4, with TRBD1 identical over 7 bases. The CDR3 extends over 15 amino acids. Germline trimming cut 0 bases from V and 4 bases from J; bases unmatched to any gene: 4. From germline, CDR1 is SGHRS and CDR2 YFSETQ. The CDR3 loop reads CASSLVGDRKNIQYF. For the CDR3, the DNA is TGCGCCAGCAGCTTGGTTGGGGACAGAAAAAACATTCAGTACTTC.

V and J are TRBV14 and TRBJ2-3; D is uncertain. This CDR3 contains 12 residues. Trimming shortened V by 0 bases and J by 7 bases, and 5 bases separated the two germline ends. In germline, CDR1 is SGHDN, CDR2 FVKESK. CDR3 in DNA: TGTGCCAGCAGCCAAGATCAATATACGCAGTATTTT. Protein product: CASSQDQYTQYF. The entire variable domain, with the rest obtained from reference TRBV14 and TRBJ2-3, is as follows: EAGVTQFPSHSVIEKGQTVTLRCDPISGHDNLYWYRRVMGKEIKFLLHFVKESKQDESGMPNNRFLAERTGGTYSTLKVQPAELEDSGVYFCASSQDQYTQYFGPGTRLTVL.

The rearrangement uses TRBV11-1 and TRBJ2-3; D gene unclear. From germline, CDR1 is SGHAT and CDR2 FQDESV (reference sequence). V was clipped by 1 base and J by 2 bases, with 10 bases between them. This CDR3 spans 15 amino acids. The CDR3 protein is CASSLGGAHTDTQYF. As DNA, the CDR3 is TGTGCCAGCAGCTTAGGCGGAGCACACACAGATACGCAGTATTTT.

This clonotype has just a few counts. This chain uses TRBV4-3 with TRBJ2-1, with a tentative D call TRBD1 (6 bases). CDR1 and CDR2 (germline): LGHNA, YSLEER. This CDR3 is 17 amino acids long. The V and J ends lost 5 bases and 0 bases respectively, with 17 bases between them. CDR3 in DNA: TGCGCCAGCAGCTCAAGCCGACAGGCGAGCTCCTACAATGAGCAGTTCTTC. Translation: CASSSSRQASSYNEQFF.

The chain is built from TRBV20-1 and TRBJ1-1; D gene unclear. Germline values: CDR1 DFQATT, CDR2 SNEGSKA (reference sequence). CDR3 length: 13 amino acids. The V and J ends lost 4 bases and 3 bases respectively, with 12 bases between them. The CDR3 loop reads CSANGEGHTEAFF. The CDR3 nucleotides are TGCAGTGCTAACGGGGAGGGTCACACTGAAGCTTTCTTT.

This chain connects TRBV12-3 or TRBV12-4 to TRBJ2-3; 8 positions agree with TRBD1. The junction had 4 bases not matched to a gene; V was cut back by 3 bases and J by 5 bases. The CDR3 has 14 residues. In DNA form, the CDR3 reads TGTGCCAGCAGTTTGCAGGGGGCAAGAGATACGCAGTATTTT. Its protein product is CASSLQGARDTQYF.

The V call is TRBV5-1, the J call TRBJ2-6; 11 nucleotides align to TRBD1. J gave up 0 bases and V 4 bases, and 6 bases lay outside the gene matches. The CDR3 contains 18 residues. Germline V gene sequence: CDR1 SGHRS, CDR2 YFSETQ. CDR3: CASSTWTGGVSGANVLTF. In nucleotides, the CDR3 is TGCGCCAGCAGCACTTGGACAGGGGGCGTCTCTGGGGCCAACGTCCTGACTTTC.

This clonotype was counted a few times. The chain is built from TRBV4-3 and TRBJ2-4; the D gene could be TRBD1 or TRBD2 (5 bases each). The CDR3 is 14 amino acids. The germline CDR1 and CDR2 sequences are LGHNA and YSLEER. V dropped 1 base and J dropped 10 bases, with 14 bases sitting between them. The CDR3 nucleotides are TGCGCCAGCAGCCAAGGGGCAGGCAGGGAGATTCAGTACTTC. Translating it yields CASSQGAGREIQYF.

V gene TRBV7-8 combines with J gene TRBJ2-5; D might be TRBD2 (5 bases). This CDR3 contains 14 residues. Germline loops: CDR1 SGHVS, CDR2 FQNEAQ. The V gene lost 1 base and the J gene lost 4 bases, with 10 bases spanning the gap. This CDR3 is CASSLGFRGETQYF. CDR3 sequence (DNA): TGTGCCAGCAGCTTAGGATTTCGGGGAGAGACCCAGTACTTC.

This clonotype occurred once. The chain carries TRBV4-1 and TRBJ2-1; tentatively, D is TRBD2 (7 bases). Germline values: CDR1 MGHRA, CDR2 YSYEKL. V gave up 0 bases and J gave up 4 bases, with 22 bases separating them. This CDR3 comprises 19 residues. The CDR3 protein is CASSQDGGGQTRTYNEQFF. The DNA of the CDR3 is TGCGCCAGCAGCCAAGATGGGGGGGGGCAGACCCGAACTTACAATGAGCAGTTCTTC.

This clonotype was picked up one time. V is TRBV3-1 and J is TRBJ2-1; a weak D match, TRBD2 (7 bases). Germline V lookup: CDR1 LGHDT, CDR2 YNNKEL (reference sequence). Trimming took off 3 bases at V and 7 bases at J, with 22 bases between the two ends. The CDR3 sequence is 17 residues long. The CDR3 sequence is CASSHRSGGGAGNEQFF. The DNA for the CDR3 is TGTGCCAGCAGCCACAGGAGCGGAGGGGGGGCCGGGAATGAGCAGTTCTTC.

The chain carries TRBV20-1 and TRBJ2-1; maybe TRBD1 (6 bases). The CDR3 runs 15 residues. The V gene lost 6 bases and the J gene lost 5 bases, with 20 bases spanning the gap. Germline values: CDR1 DFQATT, CDR2 SNEGSKA (reference sequence). Here the CDR3 reads CSATDTGSSDNEQFF. CDR3 sequence (DNA): TGCAGTGCAACAGACACAGGGTCATCCGACAATGAGCAGTTCTTC.

This chain links TRBV20-1 with TRBJ2-5; a possible D gene is TRBD1 (6 bases). The CDR3 spans 15 residues. CDR1 is DFQATT and CDR2 is SNEGSKA in the germline V gene (reference sequence). Between the trimmed V and J ends, which lost 5 bases and 1 base, there was a span of 17 bases. The CDR3 DNA is TGCAGTGCTGGGGACATGGGAAGACCCCAAGAGACCCAGTACTTC. It codes for CSAGDMGRPQETQYF.

The chain links TRBV24-1 to TRBJ2-5; 9 bases align to TRBD1. Germline V lookup: CDR1 KGHDR, CDR2 SFDVKD. This CDR3 comprises 16 residues. Trimming cost V 4 bases and J 11 bases; bases outside gene matches: 16. The CDR3 reads CATSDQDRGVYNEQYF. The CDR3 nucleotides read TGTGCCACCAGTGACCAAGACAGGGGGGTCTACAATGAGCAGTACTTC.

This clonotype was seen more than once but under ten times. This sequence joins TRBV7-8 and TRBJ2-5; D uncertain. Trimming removed 6 bases from V and 5 bases from J, with 19 bases in between. Germline CDR1 SGHVS, CDR2 FQNEAQ. CDR3 length: 15 residues. Here the CDR3 reads CASSPPRVPSETQYF. In DNA form, the CDR3 reads TGTGCCAGCAGTCCCCCACGGGTTCCCTCTGAGACCCAGTACTTC. The full variable domain, with the rest looked up from reference TRBV7-8 and TRBJ2-5, is GAGVSQSPRYKVAKRGQDVALRCDPISGHVSLFWYQQALGQGPEFLTYFQNEAQLDKSGLPSDRFFAERPEGSVSTLKIQRTQQEDSAVYLCASSPPRVPSETQYFGPGTRLLVL.